Shown below are 19 T cell receptor beta chains from a single sample sequenced in a study of blood T cell repertoires in COVID-19. The protocol was immunoSEQ multiplex PCR, while the TCRdb copy is restricted to in-frame clones and leaves out a portion. The top ten hold about 4.4% of the sample, which has around 250,000 clones, 65% to 85% seen once. The sequenced sample was peripheral blood. The origin of the receptors is a man in his fifties with active or convalescent COVID-19.

V gene TRBV3-1 (or the pseudogene TRBV3-2) combines with J gene TRBJ1-1; D is perhaps TRBD1 (6 bases). Trimming took off 0 bases at V and 7 bases at J, with 12 bases between the two ends. This CDR3 comprises 14 residues. Germline V gene data show CDR1 as LGHDT and CDR2 as YNNKEL (reference sequence). CDR3 nucleotide sequence: TGTGCCAGCAGCCAAGATATTTTGGACAGTGAAGCTTTCTTT. Translating it yields CASSQDILDSEAFF.

About this clone itself: The same CDR3 also results from other DNA sequences found in this sample. The chain couples TRBV30 to TRBJ1-2, with 9 bases that match TRBD1. Germline V gives CDR1 GTSNPN, CDR2 SVGIG (reference sequence). CDR3 length: 12 amino acids. The V segment lost 5 bases and the J segment 2 bases; nucleotides outside the gene matches: 0. CDR3 sequence (DNA): TGTGCCTGGGGGACAGGGAACTATGGCTACACCTTC. Translating gives CAWGTGNYGYTF. The full variable domain, completed using reference TRBV30 and TRBJ1-2, is SQTIHQWPATLVQPVGSPLSLECTVEGTSNPNLYWYRQAAGRGLQLLFYSVGIGQISSEVPQNLSASRPQDRQFILSSKKLLLSDSGFYLCAWGTGNYGYTFGSGTRLTVV.

The chain is built from TRBV6-5 and TRBJ1-4, with TRBD1 matching over 7 bases. CDR3 size: 13 residues. The V gene's germline CDR1 is MNHEY and CDR2 SVGAGI. Trimming removed 10 bases from V and 5 bases from J; junction bases left unmatched: 7. CDR3 residues: CATRTGQNEKLFF. CDR3 bases: TGTGCCACCCGGACGGGACAGAATGAAAAACTGTTTTTT.

This sequence joins TRBV27 and TRBJ1-1; D is perhaps TRBD1 (6 bases). Trimming cost V 6 bases and J 4 bases, with 15 bases left between them. The CDR3 has 14 residues. CDR1 is MNHEY and CDR2 is SMNVEV in the germline V gene (reference sequence). The CDR3 is CASSARDTVTEAFF. CDR3 bases: TGTGCCAGCAGCGCTCGGGACACAGTCACTGAAGCTTTCTTT.

The gene calls are TRBV6-1 and TRBJ2-1; 11 nucleotides line up with TRBD2. After removal of 2 bases from V and 6 bases from J, the junction contained 9 bases not matched to a gene. This CDR3 is 17 amino acids long. CDR1 MNHNS and CDR2 SASEGT come from the germline V gene. The CDR3: CASSERPGLAAGNEQFF. The CDR3 nucleotides are TGTGCCAGCAGTGAACGACCGGGACTAGCGGCCGGCAATGAGCAGTTCTTC.

V and J are TRBV2 and TRBJ2-1; unclear D gene. The V end was cut by 6 bases, the J end by 5 bases, with 17 bases between. The CDR3 extends over 15 amino acids. Germline V lookup: CDR1 SNHLY, CDR2 FYNNEI. The CDR3 DNA is TGTGCCAGCAGGGAGAGCGTGAGCTACAACAATGAGCAGTTCTTC. This codes for CASRESVSYNNEQFF. Complete variable domain (other parts from reference TRBV2 and TRBJ2-1): EPEVTQTPSHQVTQMGQEVILRCVPISNHLYFYWYRQILGQKVEFLVSFYNNEISEKSEIFDDQFSVERPDGSNFTLKIRSTKLEDSAMYFCASRESVSYNNEQFFGPGTRLTVL.

This clone was observed a few times. CDR3 amino acids: CATSYRELNTEAFF. DNA of the CDR3: TGTGCCACCAGCTACAGGGAATTGAACACTGAAGCTTTCTTT. The J gene is TRBJ1-1, the V gene TRBV15, with D possibly being TRBD1 (6 bases). The germline V and J ends were trimmed by 5 bases and 0 bases, with 10 bases remaining between them. Looked up from germline, CDR1 is LNHNV and CDR2 is YYDKDF (reference sequence). The CDR3 is made up of 14 amino acids.

This chain joins TRBV7-2 and TRBJ2-1; 15 bases are a match to TRBD2. The CDR3 is 16 residues long. The germline V gene has CDR1 SGHTA and CDR2 FQGNSA. Unmatched junction bases numbered 1, after V lost 5 bases and J lost 2 bases. The CDR3 loop reads CASSRTSGGAYNEQFF. The CDR3 DNA follows: TGTGCCAGCAGCAGGACTAGCGGGGGGGCCTACAATGAGCAGTTCTTC.

This clone was recorded a few times. The J gene is TRBJ1-4, the V gene TRBV2; 7 nucleotides align to TRBD1. The CDR3 is made up of 14 amino acids. The V gene's germline CDR1 is SNHLY and CDR2 FYNNEI. V was clipped by 6 bases and J by 4 bases; unmatched bases: 5. The CDR3 region has the DNA TGTGCCAGCAGAGGGACAGCAAATAATGAAAAACTGTTTTTT. Translated, it gives CASRGTANNEKLFF.

The CDR3 loop is CASSQDQGGYTF. CDR3 nucleotides: TGCGCCAGCAGCCAAGACCAGGGTGGCTACACCTTC. This rearrangement joins TRBV4-3 to TRBJ1-2; D may be TRBD1 (5 bases). Deletions cut 0 bases from V and 7 bases from J, with 6 bases between. Germline CDR1 LGHNA, CDR2 YSLEER. The CDR3 has 12 residues.

V is TRBV3-1 (or the pseudogene TRBV3-2) and J is TRBJ1-4; TRBD1 matches at 9 bases. Per the germline V gene, CDR1 is LGHDT and CDR2 is YNNKEL (reference sequence). V lost 4 bases to trimming and J lost 6 bases; unmatched junction nucleotides: 3. The CDR3 is made up of 14 amino acids. In DNA, the CDR3 is TGTGCCAGCAGCCCTCGACAGGGGGATGAAAAACTGTTTTTT. It encodes CASSPRQGDEKLFF.

The chain joins TRBV29-1 to TRBJ1-2; possibly TRBD1 for D (6 bases). V was trimmed by 4 bases and J by 5 bases, leaving 8 bases between them. The CDR3 totals 11 residues. Germline V gives CDR1 SQVTM, CDR2 ANQGSEA. The CDR3: CSVVRGYGYTF. For the CDR3, the DNA is TGCAGCGTTGTAAGGGGGTATGGCTACACCTTC.

This clone was detected only a few times. J is TRBJ2-7 and V is TRBV29-1; TRBD1 agrees at 12 bases. J lost 1 base, V lost 7 bases, and 23 bases had no gene match. This CDR3 comprises 20 residues. Germline values: CDR1 SQVTM, CDR2 ANQGSEA. CDR3 sequence: CSARENGGQGATTNSYEQYF. In DNA form, the CDR3 reads TGCAGCGCGAGAGAGAACGGGGGACAGGGGGCGACTACTAATTCCTACGAGCAGTACTTC.

This chain joins TRBV5-1 and TRBJ1-1, with a tentative D call TRBD1 (5 bases). There are 16 residues in the CDR3. Looked up from germline, CDR1 is SGHRS and CDR2 is YFSETQ. Deletions cut 3 bases from V and 1 base from J, with 16 bases between. CDR3 residues: CASSWTTAASNTEAFF. Here the CDR3 DNA reads TGCGCCAGCAGCTGGACGACAGCAGCTTCGAACACTGAAGCTTTCTTT.

The sample holds one count of this clone. The rearrangement links TRBV5-4 to TRBJ1-3, with D maybe TRBD1 (5 bases). The CDR3 is made up of 14 amino acids. Germline values: CDR1 SGHNT, CDR2 YYREEE (reference sequence). V lost 4 bases to trimming and J lost 4 bases, with 12 bases between them. The CDR3 sequence: CASSPDPGGNTIYF. CDR3 nucleotide sequence: TGTGCCAGCAGCCCCGACCCAGGGGGAAACACCATATATTTT.

This rearrangement joins TRBV7-9 to TRBJ1-2; 10 positions match TRBD1. Trimming cost V 2 bases and J 2 bases; bases outside gene matches: 5. CDR1 SEHNR and CDR2 FQNEAQ come from the germline V gene (reference sequence). The CDR3 runs to 16 residues. DNA of the CDR3: TGTGCCAGCAGCTTAACAGGACAGGGGGGAAACTATGGCTACACCTTC. It yields the protein CASSLTGQGGNYGYTF.

V usage is TRBV12-3 or TRBV12-4 and J usage is TRBJ1-1; D unresolved. Trimming pared 8 bases from V and 0 bases from J, leaving 10 bases between. CDR3 length: 13 residues. The CDR3: CASRNTVNTEAFF. The CDR3 bases are TGTGCCAGCCGGAATACAGTGAACACTGAAGCTTTCTTT.

This clone was seen just once. The chain couples TRBV6-1 to TRBJ1-2; D call uncertain. V was pared by 4 bases and J by 8 bases, with 26 bases between. The V gene's germline CDR1 is MNHNS and CDR2 SASEGT. This CDR3 has 17 amino acids. DNA of the CDR3: TGTGCCAGCAGTGTCGAGCCATCGGTCCATCAACTTGAGGGCTACACCTTC. Translated: CASSVEPSVHQLEGYTF.

This clone was seen a single time. J is TRBJ1-2 and V is TRBV30; 9 bases line up with TRBD1. With V trimmed by 5 bases and J by 4 bases, 5 bases remained unmatched. Germline V gene lookup returns CDR1 GTSNPN and CDR2 SVGIG (reference sequence). This CDR3 has 13 residues. The CDR3: CAWGLQGAYGYTF. CDR3 in DNA: TGTGCCTGGGGCCTACAGGGGGCCTATGGCTACACCTTC.